This TCR beta chain was sequenced for a study of blood T cell repertoires in COVID-19. Sequencing was performed with immunoSEQ multiplex PCR; in TCRdb, only in-frame clones are kept and a portion is missing. The sample lists around 100,000 clones; 75% to 90% were seen once. What was sequenced was peripheral blood. This TCR was recovered from a man aged 60-69 years with acute or convalescent COVID-19.

CDR3 nucleotides: TGTGCCAGCAGCTTCGGGGTAGATACGCAGTATTTT. This gives the protein CASSFGVDTQYF. The chain employs TRBV11-3 and TRBJ2-3; the D gene is possibly TRBD2 (5 bases). The CDR3 has 12 amino acids. The germline CDR1 and CDR2 sequences are SGHNT and YENEEA. V was shortened by 3 bases and J by 5 bases, with 6 bases between the two germline ends.